These T cell receptor beta chains were read from a single sample in a study of blood T cells in healthy people across ages. TCRdb recomputed calls from the 5' RACE reads with MiXCR, one row per CDR3 protein. The repertoire holds roughly 1.5 million distinct CDR3 sequences, about 42% seen once, with 4% in the top ten. Sample: blood. These receptors came from a woman under 30 in good health. CDR3s include the opening cysteine and the closing phenylalanine or tryptophan. A D gene is named only where the DNA matches it firmly. Not all rows give a size; the values are once, few, many and, for expanded clones, a class.

d_gene	v_gene	j_gene	abundance	CDR3aa	CDR3nt
TRBD1	TRBV6-5	TRBJ1-2	few	CASSYSGTGVYGYTF	TGTGCCAGCAGTTACTCGGGGACAGGGGTCTATGGCTACACCTTC
.	TRBV20-1	TRBJ2-3	few	CSARVDTQYF	TGCAGTGCTAGAGTTGATACGCAGTATTTT
.	TRBV29-1	TRBJ2-3	.	CNVHQGLSTDTQYF	TGCAACGTACACCAGGGCCTGAGCACAGATACGCAGTATTTT
TRBD1	TRBV3-1	TRBJ2-5	few	CASSHRPGQQETQYF	TGTGCCAGCAGCCACCGGCCGGGACAGCAAGAGACCCAGTACTTC
.	TRBV20-1	TRBJ1-1	.	CSALTDNTEAFF	TGCAGTGCATTGACAGATAACACTGAAGCTTTCTTT
.	TRBV7-9	TRBJ2-1	.	CASSQTAVPYNEQFF	TGTGCCAGCAGCCAGACAGCCGTCCCCTACAATGAGCAGTTCTTC
TRBD2	TRBV20-1	TRBJ2-1	.	CSAPVWREHSYNEQFF	TGCAGTGCCCCGGTGTGGCGGGAGCACTCCTACAATGAGCAGTTCTTC
TRBD2	TRBV20-1	TRBJ2-1	.	CSARTTTSGRINNEQFF	TGCAGTGCTAGAACTACGACTAGCGGGAGGATAAACAATGAGCAGTTCTTC
.	TRBV7-2	TRBJ1-4	few	CASSFGGDNEKLFF	TGTGCCAGCAGCTTCGGCGGAGATAATGAAAAACTGTTTTTT
.	TRBV29-1	TRBJ2-5	few	CSVEEYWRGETQYF	TGCAGCGTTGAAGAATACTGGCGAGGGGAGACCCAGTACTTC
.	TRBV29-1	TRBJ2-7	.	CGVVQGSYEQYF	TGCGGCGTTGTTCAGGGCTCCTACGAGCAGTACTTC
TRBD1	TRBV4-3	TRBJ1-4	few	CASSQDQGVNEKLFF	TGCGCCAGCAGCCAAGATCAGGGGGTTAATGAAAAACTGTTTTTT
TRBD1	TRBV4-3	TRBJ1-6	.	CASSQVRGLNSPLHF	TGCGCCAGCAGCCAGGTCAGGGGGCTTAATTCACCCCTCCACTTT
.	TRBV4-3	TRBJ2-1	.	CASSQRPTPNPYNEQFF	TGCGCCAGCAGCCAAAGACCCACACCTAACCCCTACAATGAGCAGTTCTTC
TRBD1	TRBV20-1	TRBJ2-7	.	CSARARDRGLGEQYF	TGCAGTGCCCGAGCGAGGGACAGGGGGCTCGGTGAGCAGTACTTC
.	TRBV28	TRBJ2-5	few	CASLKILAGDAQETQYF	TGTGCCAGCCTAAAGATCTTGGCGGGTGATGCACAAGAGACCCAGTACTTC
.	TRBV10-3	TRBJ1-4	.	CAISKQGPNEKLFF	TGTGCCATCAGTAAACAGGGCCCTAATGAAAAACTGTTTTTT
TRBD2	TRBV12-3/TRBV12-4	TRBJ2-3	few	CASSLWTSGSRGDTQYF	TGTGCCAGCAGTTTGTGGACTAGCGGTTCCAGAGGAGATACGCAGTATTTT
.	TRBV6-2/TRBV6-3	TRBJ2-3	few	CASKPAEGTDTQYF	TGTGCCAGCAAACCCGCGGAGGGCACAGATACGCAGTATTTT
TRBD2	TRBV20-1	TRBJ2-7	.	CSAPSGTHSYEQYF	TGCAGTGCTCCGAGCGGGACCCACTCCTACGAGCAGTACTTC
.	TRBV25-1	TRBJ2-7	.	CASSDQDEQYF	TGTGCCAGCAGTGATCAGGATGAGCAGTACTTC
TRBD1	TRBV12-3/TRBV12-4	TRBJ1-4	many	CASSRGQGNEKLFF	TGTGCCAGCAGCCGGGGACAGGGAAATGAAAAACTGTTTTTT
TRBD2	TRBV6-2/TRBV6-3	TRBJ2-1	.	CASIGAGGGSYNEQFF	TGTGCCAGCATAGGGGCTGGCGGGGGATCCTACAATGAGCAGTTCTTC
TRBD2	TRBV7-7	TRBJ2-1	.	CASSLEGTNAEQFF	TGTGCTAGCAGCTTAGAGGGGACTAATGCGGAGCAGTTCTTC
.	TRBV20-1	TRBJ2-1	.	CSALYLGGNEQFF	TGCAGTGCCCTCTATTTGGGGGGCAATGAGCAGTTCTTC
.	TRBV6-2/TRBV6-3	TRBJ2-7	.	CASSYSTFYEQYF	TGTGCCAGCAGTTACTCGACGTTCTACGAGCAGTACTTC
.	TRBV29-1	TRBJ1-2	.	CSVRGTGLFYGYTF	TGCAGCGTCCGCGGGACGGGGCTTTTCTATGGCTACACCTTC
TRBD1	TRBV20-1	TRBJ1-2	.	CSAPSDTGGEGYTF	TGCAGTGCACCTAGCGACACAGGGGGCGAGGGCTACACCTTC
.	TRBV20-1	TRBJ2-7	.	CSASAPGKPPHEQYF	TGCAGTGCTTCTGCCCCAGGGAAACCCCCCCACGAGCAGTACTTC
TRBD1	TRBV3-1	TRBJ2-6	.	CASSQRTGSNFKANVLTF	TGTGCCAGCAGCCAGCGGACAGGGAGTAATTTTAAGGCCAACGTCCTGACTTTC
.	TRBV6-6	TRBJ2-3	few	CAIDRKGRRDTQYF	TGTGCCATCGATCGCAAGGGGCGCAGGGATACGCAGTATTTT
TRBD1	TRBV5-6	TRBJ2-5	few	CASSLSYRGQETQYF	TGTGCCAGCAGCTTGTCCTACAGGGGTCAAGAGACCCAGTACTTC
.	TRBV2	TRBJ1-5	.	CASKMEFSNQPQHF	TGTGCCAGCAAAATGGAGTTTAGCAATCAGCCCCAGCATTTT
.	TRBV13	TRBJ1-1	.	CASSARPGTEAFF	TGTGCCAGCAGCGCCCGGCCGGGCACTGAAGCTTTCTTT
TRBD2	TRBV27	TRBJ2-6	.	CASSFLTSGSGANVLTF	TGTGCCAGCAGTTTCCTGACTAGCGGGTCTGGGGCCAACGTCCTGACTTTC
TRBD1	TRBV7-2	TRBJ2-2	.	CASRLRQGEDIGELFF	TGTGCCAGCAGACTAAGACAGGGGGAGGACATCGGGGAGCTGTTTTTT
TRBD2	TRBV27	TRBJ2-3	.	CASSLRLAGTDTRYF	TGTGCCAGCAGTCTCCGACTAGCGGGGACAGATACGCGGTATTTT
TRBD1	TRBV4-3	TRBJ2-2	.	CASSQEPGFSGTGSTGELFF	TGCGCCAGCAGCCAAGAGCCAGGGTTTTCCGGGACAGGGTCCACCGGGGAGCTGTTTTTT
TRBD2	TRBV15	TRBJ2-1	once	CATSRSTSGYNEQFF	TGTGCCACCAGCAGATCCACTAGCGGGTACAATGAGCAGTTCTTC
.	TRBV12-3/TRBV12-4	TRBJ1-5	.	CASMLGGLGQPQHF	TGTGCCAGCATGCTTGGGGGGCTGGGTCAGCCCCAGCATTTT
TRBD1	TRBV20-1	TRBJ2-3	.	CSARRDRERDTQYF	TGCAGTGCTAGAAGGGACAGGGAGAGAGATACGCAGTATTTT
.	TRBV11-2	TRBJ2-3	few	CASSSTRAPSTDTQYF	TGTGCCAGCAGCTCTACGAGGGCCCCTAGCACAGATACGCAGTATTTT
.	TRBV27	TRBJ2-3	.	CASSPTRSSTDTQYF	TGTGCCAGCAGCCCCACACGCTCTAGCACAGATACGCAGTATTTT
.	TRBV28	TRBJ2-1	few	CASRVFGGAPGLNRNEQFF	TGTGCCAGCAGAGTTTTTGGGGGGGCCCCGGGACTGAATCGCAATGAGCAGTTCTTC
.	TRBV7-9	TRBJ1-2	.	CASSSPRKGVYGYTF	TGTGCCAGCAGCTCACCGAGGAAGGGAGTCTATGGCTACACCTTC
TRBD1	TRBV11-2	TRBJ1-5	.	CASSLDRGRRNQPQHF	TGTGCCAGCAGCTTAGACAGGGGGCGAAGAAATCAGCCCCAGCATTTT
TRBD1	TRBV29-1	TRBJ1-2	.	CSVVTGSDGYTF	TGCAGCGTGGTGACAGGGTCGGATGGCTACACCTTC
.	TRBV20-1	TRBJ2-7	few	CSASSGVGTYEQYF	TGCAGTGCTAGCTCTGGGGTTGGGACCTACGAGCAGTACTTC
TRBD1	TRBV11-2	TRBJ1-5	few	CASSLDRQGPQHF	TGTGCCAGCAGCTTAGACCGACAGGGACCCCAGCATTTT
TRBD1	TRBV7-9	TRBJ2-7	.	CASSFLLRTGVGEQYF	TGTGCCAGCAGCTTTCTCCTCCGGACAGGGGTGGGCGAGCAGTACTTC
.	TRBV4-2	TRBJ2-7	.	CASSQEGGTYEQYF	TGTGCCAGCAGCCAAGAGGGCGGTACCTACGAGCAGTACTTC
.	TRBV11-2	TRBJ2-1	.	CASSPSGGLGLSSYNEQFF	TGTGCCAGCAGCCCTAGTGGGGGTCTGGGTCTCAGCTCCTACAATGAGCAGTTCTTC
.	TRBV9	TRBJ1-4	.	CASSGGRVNEKLFF	TGTGCCAGCAGCGGTGGCAGGGTCAATGAAAAACTGTTTTTT
TRBD2	TRBV6-2/TRBV6-3	TRBJ2-1	.	CASSYESSGTYEQFF	TGTGCCAGCAGTTACGAGTCTAGCGGGACCTACGAGCAGTTCTTC
TRBD2	TRBV7-2	TRBJ2-7	.	CASSFGTTPYEQYF	TGTGCCAGCAGCTTCGGGACTACCCCCTACGAGCAGTACTTC
TRBD2	TRBV20-1	TRBJ2-3	many	CSASGLAVSTDTQYF	TGCAGTGCTAGCGGGCTAGCGGTGAGCACAGATACGCAGTATTTT
TRBD1	TRBV20-1	TRBJ1-5	.	CSARDGFDRDNQPQHF	TGCAGTGCTAGAGATGGTTTCGACAGGGACAATCAGCCCCAGCATTTT
TRBD2	TRBV29-1	TRBJ2-7	.	CSVDIAGGTYEQYF	TGCAGCGTCGATATAGCGGGGGGTACCTACGAGCAGTACTTC